This T cell receptor beta chain was captured in a study of cytomegalovirus exposure and HLA in healthy donors. PCR involved 60 Vbeta and 13 Jbeta primers. Sequenced by immunoSEQ multiplex PCR; TCRdb stores in-frame clones only, minus some. Here the sample spans over 25,000 clones, under 70% being singletons. Germline V gene data show CDR1 as MNHNS and CDR2 as SASEGT. Trimming took 3 bases from V and 6 from J; bases not matched to a gene: 4. The CDR3 totals 15 residues. Points from the study as a whole: Reports indicate that TCR beta sequences accurately predicted the HLA-A and HLA-B alleles of most subjects. CMV serostatus was the only immune exposure information that was available. There were 150 to 200 TCR beta chains listed as cytomegalovirus-associated. TRBV6-2, TRBV6-3 and other indistinguishable V segments were excluded.

This clone appeared a single time. Its specificity is unknown. The chain links TRBV6-1 to TRBJ1-5, with 11 bases lining up with TRBD1. The sequence derives from a woman between 50 and 59 years old in good health and CMV-seronegative. Sequencing input: PBMCs. The CDR3 DNA sequence: TGTGCCAGCAGTGACCGGGACAGGGGGAGTCAGCCCCAGCATTTT. Translation gives CASSDRDRGSQPQHF.